A selection of T cell receptor beta chains follows, all from one sample in a study of CD8 T cells in Susac syndrome. TCRdb recomputed calls from the immunoSEQ multiplex PCR reads with MiXCR, one row per CDR3 protein. The data contain some 450,000 distinct CDR3 sequences, approximately 85% of them seen just once; the ten biggest clones take up 0.12%. The specimen sequenced was CD8+ T cells from PBMCs. The receptors originated from a human donor with multiple sclerosis. CDR3s include the opening cysteine and the closing phenylalanine or tryptophan. D genes are given only for firm matches. Clone size, where shown, is once, few, many, or a class for clones that have expanded.

V	J	size	D	CDR3	DNA
TRBV10-2	TRBJ2-1	.	.	CASKPGHSYNEQFF	TGCGCCAGCAAGCCGGGACATAGTTACAATGAGCAGTTCTTC
TRBV7-9	TRBJ2-2	.	.	CASSPQGTPNTGELFF	TGTGCCAGCAGCCCGCAAGGGACACCGAACACCGGGGAGCTGTTTTTT
TRBV5-4	TRBJ2-2	.	TRBD2	CASSRGLAGGPDTGELFF	TGTGCCAGCAGCAGAGGACTAGCGGGGGGGCCGGACACCGGGGAGCTGTTTTTT
TRBV28	TRBJ2-7	once	.	CASSESDKTNEQYF	TGTGCCAGCAGTGAGTCAGACAAAACGAACGAGCAGTACTTC
TRBV29-1	TRBJ1-1	.	.	CSVIPGTGGTEAFF	TGCAGCGTAATACCCGGGACGGGGGGGACTGAAGCTTTCTTT
TRBV12-3/TRBV12-4	TRBJ2-1	.	.	CASSDDGGEDEQFF	TGTGCCAGCAGTGACGACGGAGGAGAGGATGAGCAGTTCTTC
TRBV20-1	TRBJ1-1	.	.	CSAREMGNTEAFF	TGCAGTGCTAGAGAGATGGGGAACACTGAAGCTTTCTTT
TRBV6-5	TRBJ1-5	.	.	CASSYSVGSQPQHF	TGTGCCAGCAGTTACTCAGTCGGGAGTCAGCCCCAGCATTTT
TRBV6-1	TRBJ2-5	.	.	CASSNPGLETQYF	TGTGCCAGCAGTAACCCGGGACTCGAGACCCAGTACTTC
TRBV20-1	TRBJ2-5	.	TRBD1	CSARKFGTGFFGETQYF	TGCAGTGCTAGGAAATTTGGGACAGGGTTTTTCGGGGAGACCCAGTACTTC
TRBV4-2	TRBJ2-1	few	TRBD2	CASSQELAGRGTYNEQFF	TGTGCCAGCAGCCAAGAACTAGCGGGGCGGGGGACCTACAATGAGCAGTTCTTC
TRBV2	TRBJ2-3	.	.	CASSDEDFQYF	TGTGCCAGCAGTGACGAGGACTTCCAGTATTTT
TRBV7-9	TRBJ1-1	.	.	CASSKPDNTEAFF	TGTGCCAGCAGCAAACCCGATAACACTGAAGCTTTCTTT
TRBV4-1	TRBJ2-7	once	.	CASSQEFGQPYEQYF	TGCGCCAGCAGCCAAGAATTCGGACAACCATACGAGCAGTACTTC
TRBV27	TRBJ2-4	.	TRBD1	CASRDRRGKNIQYF	TGTGCCAGCAGGGACAGGCGCGGCAAAAACATTCAGTACTTC
TRBV7-9	TRBJ2-4	.	.	CASSLETGLAKNIQYF	TGTGCCAGCAGCTTGGAGACAGGTCTAGCCAAAAACATTCAGTACTTC
TRBV10-1	TRBJ1-3	.	.	CASSGPSSGNTIYF	TGCGCCAGCAGTGGACCGAGCTCTGGAAACACCATATATTTT
TRBV2	TRBJ1-1	.	.	CASSELVVEGRTEAFF	TGTGCCAGCAGTGAATTGGTGGTGGAGGGACGGACTGAAGCTTTCTTT
TRBV11-2	TRBJ2-2	once	TRBD1	CASSPWGQSANTGELFF	TGTGCCAGCAGCCCATGGGGACAGTCCGCGAACACCGGGGAGCTGTTTTTT
TRBV19	TRBJ1-1	.	.	CASSIIGGNTEAFF	TGTGCCAGTAGTATAATCGGGGGTAACACTGAAGCTTTCTTT
TRBV25-1	TRBJ1-4	.	.	CASSEFFLNEKLFF	TGTGCCAGCAGTGAGTTTTTCCTAAATGAAAAACTGTTTTTT
TRBV12-5	TRBJ2-5	once	TRBD2	CASGLGLAGGQETQYF	TGTGCTAGTGGTTTAGGACTAGCGGGGGGCCAAGAGACCCAGTACTTC
TRBV27	TRBJ2-7	.	TRBD2	CASSFMSGTYEQYF	TGTGCCAGCAGTTTTATGAGCGGGACCTACGAGCAGTACTTC
TRBV5-6	TRBJ2-5	.	TRBD2	CASSFSGGAEGETQYF	TGTGCCAGCAGCTTTAGCGGGGGGGCCGAGGGAGAGACCCAGTACTTC
TRBV2	TRBJ1-1	once	TRBD1	CASSLHPGQMNTEAFF	TGTGCCAGCAGTCTTCATCCGGGACAGATGAACACTGAAGCTTTCTTT
TRBV4-1	TRBJ2-5	.	TRBD2	CASSRDSGLAGEIQETQYF	TGCGCCAGCAGCCGAGACTCGGGACTAGCGGGAGAAATCCAAGAGACCCAGTACTTC
TRBV30	TRBJ2-2	.	.	CAWSVMGTGELFF	TGTGCCTGGAGTGTAATGGGCACCGGGGAGCTGTTTTTT
TRBV14	TRBJ2-3	.	.	CASSRVGDTQYF	TGTGCCAGCAGCCGAGTTGGAGATACGCAGTATTTT
TRBV12-3/TRBV12-4	TRBJ2-5	once	.	CASSLSPSQETQYF	TGTGCCAGCAGTTTGAGCCCCAGCCAAGAGACCCAGTACTTC
TRBV30	TRBJ1-6	.	TRBD1	CARVSRDSYNSPLHF	TGTGCCCGAGTTTCAAGGGACAGCTATAATTCACCCCTCCACTTT
TRBV19	TRBJ2-1	.	TRBD2	CASSSILAGVVEQFF	TGTGCCAGTAGCTCCATTCTAGCGGGAGTCGTTGAGCAGTTCTTC
TRBV28	TRBJ2-7	.	TRBD2	CASSPRTSAQYEQYF	TGTGCCAGCAGCCCCAGGACTAGCGCGCAATACGAGCAGTACTTC
TRBV12-3/TRBV12-4	TRBJ2-7	few	TRBD1	CASRPGTGGNEQYF	TGTGCCAGCAGGCCCGGGACAGGGGGCAACGAGCAGTACTTC
TRBV10-1	TRBJ2-5	.	TRBD1	CASSRLGQGTQETQYF	TGCGCCAGCAGTCGACTAGGACAGGGCACCCAAGAGACCCAGTACTTC
TRBV13	TRBJ1-5	.	TRBD1	CASSSRTGDSNQPQHF	TGTGCCAGCAGCTCCCGGACAGGGGATAGCAATCAGCCCCAGCATTTT
TRBV6-5	TRBJ1-2	.	.	CASGLDLNYGYTF	TGTGCCAGCGGCTTAGACTTGAACTATGGCTACACCTTC
TRBV12-3/TRBV12-4	TRBJ1-1	.	.	CASSLNPKVWNTEAFF	TGTGCCAGCAGTTTAAACCCTAAGGTCTGGAACACTGAAGCTTTCTTT
TRBV20-1	TRBJ1-3	.	.	CSARGTSPMESSGNTIYF	TGCAGTGCTAGAGGAACCTCTCCAATGGAGAGCTCTGGAAACACCATATATTTT
TRBV29-1	TRBJ2-1	.	TRBD1	CSAATETGIDEQFF	TGCAGCGCCGCCACAGAGACAGGGATTGATGAGCAGTTCTTC
TRBV29-1	TRBJ2-7	.	.	CSVDKTGSYEQYF	TGCAGCGTGGATAAGACAGGCTCCTACGAGCAGTACTTC
TRBV11-2	TRBJ1-2	.	TRBD1	CASSLDTGGTLYGYTF	TGTGCCAGCAGCTTAGATACAGGGGGCACCCTCTATGGCTACACCTTC
TRBV4-1	TRBJ2-5	.	.	CASSQAAQGQETQYF	TGCGCCAGCAGCCAAGCGGCACAGGGCCAGGAGACCCAGTACTTC
TRBV5-6	TRBJ2-1	.	.	CASSQSRYNEQFF	TGTGCCAGCAGCCAGTCCAGGTACAATGAGCAGTTCTTC
TRBV15	TRBJ2-1	.	.	CATSRDSLSRAYNEQFF	TGTGCCACCAGCAGAGATAGCCTATCGAGAGCTTACAATGAGCAGTTCTTC
TRBV27	TRBJ1-4	.	.	CASSLLPDKGEKLFF	TGTGCCAGCAGTCTACTACCTGACAAGGGTGAAAAACTGTTTTTT
TRBV3-1	TRBJ2-7	.	TRBD1	CASSQLGQGDEQYF	TGTGCCAGCAGCCAGCTGGGACAGGGCGACGAGCAGTACTTC
TRBV24-1	TRBJ2-7	once	.	CATRNRLTYEQYF	TGTGCCACCAGAAACAGGCTAACCTACGAGCAGTACTTC
TRBV19	TRBJ2-2	.	.	CASSIYGGSTGELFF	TGTGCCAGTAGTATCTATGGGGGCAGCACCGGGGAGCTGTTTTTT
TRBV4-1	TRBJ1-6	.	.	CASSQVPENSPLHF	TGCGCCAGCAGCCAAGTACCGGAGAATTCACCCCTCCACTTT